This TCR beta chain originates from a study of blood T cells in healthy people across ages. Study-wide background: About one barcoded beta molecule was captured per two T cells (by template switching).

Total RNA, at least 5.5 micrograms per sample, came from PBMCs. Using a J-beta primer mix together with a sample-barcoded 5' primer, a second PCR was run for about 6 to 12 cycles. Each of the cDNA molecules was tagged by a template-switch adaptor with 12 random nucleotides. TCRdb analysed the 5' RACE reads with MiXCR anew, one entry per CDR3 protein. The sample yields some 710,000 distinct CDR3 sequences, about 20% seen once. Whole-study findings and limits: Not knowing donor CMV status may have confounded expanded clonotype changes.

This clonotype was seen only a few times. Its specificity is not known. CDR3 size: 15 residues. After removal of 2 bases from V and 7 bases from J, the junction contained 7 bases not matched to a gene. This clonotype was obtained from a man aged 70 or older in good health. The chain links TRBV12-3 or TRBV12-4 to TRBJ2-1; 8 bases match TRBD2. Sequences were obtained from blood. The CDR3 sequence is CASSLISGRGNEQFF. CDR3 sequence (DNA): TGTGCCAGCAGTTTAATAAGCGGGAGAGGGAATGAGCAGTTCTTC.